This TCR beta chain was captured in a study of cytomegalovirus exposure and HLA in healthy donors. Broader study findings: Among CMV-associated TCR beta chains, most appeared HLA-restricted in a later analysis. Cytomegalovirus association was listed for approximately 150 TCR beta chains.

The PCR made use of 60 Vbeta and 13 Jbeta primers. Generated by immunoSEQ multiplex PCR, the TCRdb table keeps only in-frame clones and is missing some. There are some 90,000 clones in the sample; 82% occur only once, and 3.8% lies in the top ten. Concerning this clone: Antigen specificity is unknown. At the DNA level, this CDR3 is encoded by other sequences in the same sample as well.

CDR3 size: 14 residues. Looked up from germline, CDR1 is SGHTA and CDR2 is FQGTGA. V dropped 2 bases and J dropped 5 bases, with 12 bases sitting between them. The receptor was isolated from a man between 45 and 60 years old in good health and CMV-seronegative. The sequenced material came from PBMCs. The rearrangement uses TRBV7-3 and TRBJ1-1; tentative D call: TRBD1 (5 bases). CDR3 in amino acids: CASSLVGGNTEAFF. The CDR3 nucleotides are TGTGCCAGCAGCTTAGTGGGGGGGAATACTGAAGCTTTCTTT.